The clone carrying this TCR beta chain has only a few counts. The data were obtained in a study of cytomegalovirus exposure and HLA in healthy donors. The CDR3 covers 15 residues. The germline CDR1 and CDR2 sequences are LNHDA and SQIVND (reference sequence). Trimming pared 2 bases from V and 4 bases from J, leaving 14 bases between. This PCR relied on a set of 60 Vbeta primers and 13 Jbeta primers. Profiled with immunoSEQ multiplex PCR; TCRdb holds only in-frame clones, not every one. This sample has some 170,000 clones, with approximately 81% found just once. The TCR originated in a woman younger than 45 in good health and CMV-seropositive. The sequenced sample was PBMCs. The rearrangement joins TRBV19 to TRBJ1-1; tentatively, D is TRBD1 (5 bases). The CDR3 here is CASSIRRGGTTEAFF. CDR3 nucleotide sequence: TGTGCCAGTAGTATACGTCGGGGAGGGACCACTGAAGCTTTCTTT.